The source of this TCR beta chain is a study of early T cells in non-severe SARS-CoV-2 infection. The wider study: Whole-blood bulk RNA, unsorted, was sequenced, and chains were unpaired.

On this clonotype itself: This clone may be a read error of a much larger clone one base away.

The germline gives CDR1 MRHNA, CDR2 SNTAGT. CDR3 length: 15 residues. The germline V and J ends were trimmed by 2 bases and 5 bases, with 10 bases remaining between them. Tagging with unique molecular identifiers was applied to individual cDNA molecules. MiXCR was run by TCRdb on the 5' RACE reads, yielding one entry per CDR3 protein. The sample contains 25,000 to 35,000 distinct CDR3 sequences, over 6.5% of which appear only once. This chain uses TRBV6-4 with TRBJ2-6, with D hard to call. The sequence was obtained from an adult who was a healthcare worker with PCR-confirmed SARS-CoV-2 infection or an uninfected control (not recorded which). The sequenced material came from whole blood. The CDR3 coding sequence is TGTGCCAGCAGTGACGCGAAGTCTAGGGCCAACGTCCTGACTTTC. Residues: CASSDAKSRANVLTF.